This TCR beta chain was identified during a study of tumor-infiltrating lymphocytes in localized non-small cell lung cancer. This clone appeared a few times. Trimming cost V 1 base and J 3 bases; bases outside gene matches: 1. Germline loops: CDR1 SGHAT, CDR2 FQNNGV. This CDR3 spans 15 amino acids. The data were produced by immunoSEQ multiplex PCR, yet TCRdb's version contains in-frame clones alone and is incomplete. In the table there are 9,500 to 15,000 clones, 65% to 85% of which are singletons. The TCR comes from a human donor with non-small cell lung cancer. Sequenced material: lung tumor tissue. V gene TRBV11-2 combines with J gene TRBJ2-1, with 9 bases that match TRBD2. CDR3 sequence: CASSLGAGGYNEQFF. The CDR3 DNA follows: TGTGCCAGCAGCTTAGGAGCGGGGGGCTACAATGAGCAGTTCTTC.